The next 30 T cell receptor beta chains were all read from a single sample in a study of siplizumab effects on memory and regulatory T cells. Using immunoSEQ multiplex PCR, the repertoire was profiled, and TCRdb retains in-frame clones only, with some absent. The sample lists roughly 100,000 clones, approximately 90% occurring once. Sequenced input: CD4+ T cells sorted from blood. The receptors originated from a human donor in good health.

The chain uses TRBV28 and TRBJ1-2; D possibly corresponds to TRBD1 (5 bases). The CDR3 extends over 12 amino acids. V was shortened by 6 bases and J by 5 bases, with 10 bases between the two germline ends. CDR1 and CDR2 (germline): MDHEN, SYDVKM. CDR3 nucleotide sequence: TGTGCCAGCAGCACGACAGAGTATGGCTACACCTTC. Translation: CASSTTEYGYTF.

The gene calls are TRBV7-2 and TRBJ2-1, with D possibly TRBD2 on 6 matching bases. Germline V gene data show CDR1 as SGHTA and CDR2 as FQGNSA. The CDR3 covers 15 residues. The V and J ends lost 5 bases and 4 bases respectively, with 15 bases between them. The CDR3 nucleotides are TGTGCCAGCAGCCCTCAGGGAGGAGGGTACAATGAGCAGTTCTTC. Translated, it gives CASSPQGGGYNEQFF.

CDR3 sequence (DNA): TGTGCCAGCACCACCCGGGGGGTCGTGGACTATGGCTACACCTTC. It is translated as CASTTRGVVDYGYTF. The chain has TRBV28 and TRBJ1-2; the D gene is possibly TRBD1 (5 bases). The CDR3 extends over 15 amino acids. V dropped 7 bases and J dropped 3 bases, with 18 bases sitting between them. CDR1 is MDHEN and CDR2 is SYDVKM in the germline V gene.

The CDR3, as DNA: TGTGCCAGCAGCTTTAGAGGGGACTCATCCTACAATGAGCAGTTCTTC. This gives the protein CASSFRGDSSYNEQFF. V gene TRBV11-3 combines with J gene TRBJ2-1, with D maybe TRBD2 (6 bases). The CDR3 has 16 residues. Trimming took 3 bases from V and 1 from J, leaving 13 bases between them. The germline gives CDR1 SGHNT, CDR2 YENEEA.

The V and J genes are TRBV11-3 and TRBJ2-7; 10 positions agree with TRBD1. This CDR3 contains 14 residues. Germline trimming cut 5 bases from V and 4 bases from J; bases unmatched to any gene: 5. Looked up from germline, CDR1 is SGHNT and CDR2 is YENEEA. CDR3 protein: CASSERDRGYEQYF. CDR3 nucleotide sequence: TGTGCCAGCAGCGAGAGGGACAGGGGATACGAGCAGTACTTC.

The chain joins TRBV30 to TRBJ2-7; 7 bases align to TRBD2. The CDR3 is 14 amino acids. The V and J ends lost 0 bases and 4 bases, in that order; junction bases with no gene match: 6. CDR1 is GTSNPN, CDR2 SVGIG, per germline (reference sequence). CDR3 DNA: TGTGCCTGGAGTGTGACAGCGGGAAGATACGAGCAGTACTTC. This gives the protein CAWSVTAGRYEQYF.

This clone showed up just once. The chain has TRBV18 and TRBJ2-2; D is undetermined. V dropped 1 base and J dropped 2 bases, with 5 bases sitting between them. This CDR3 has 14 amino acids. Germline V CDR1 and CDR2: KGHSH, LQKENI. DNA for the CDR3: TGTGCCAGCTCACCACAGGGTAACACCGGGGAGCTGTTTTTT. Protein sequence: CASSPQGNTGELFF.

The V gene is TRBV5-6, the J gene TRBJ2-7; D is undetermined. Germline CDR1 reads SGHDT; CDR2 reads YYEEEE. The CDR3 is made up of 13 amino acids. Trimming pared 2 bases from V and 0 bases from J, leaving 6 bases between. In DNA form, the CDR3 reads TGTGCCAGCAGCTTTGCGAGCTCCTACGAGCAGTACTTC. It is translated as CASSFASSYEQYF.

V usage is TRBV5-1 and J usage is TRBJ2-2; 7 bases fit TRBD2. The J segment lost 4 bases and the V segment lost 3 bases, leaving 9 bases of the junction unmatched. CDR1 is SGHRS and CDR2 is YFSETQ in the germline V gene. The CDR3 runs to 16 residues. The CDR3 DNA is TGCGCCAGCAGCTCCCGCGGCGGGAGAGGCACCGGGGAGCTGTTTTTT. Translating gives CASSSRGGRGTGELFF.

In this sample, this clone turned up once. The chain combines TRBV5-6 with TRBJ2-5; TRBD1 aligns across 8 bases. Germline CDR1 and CDR2: SGHDT and YYEEEE. V was pared by 4 bases and J by 4 bases, with 12 bases of the junction left unmatched. This CDR3 region has 16 residues. The DNA for the CDR3 is TGTGCCAGCAGCCAGAGGCAGGGGGCCCGCCTAGAGACCCAGTACTTC. Translating gives CASSQRQGARLETQYF.

The chain combines TRBV27 with TRBJ2-2; D remains ambiguous. The V end lost 0 bases, the J end lost 6 bases, and 11 bases lay between the germline ends. CDR1 is MNHEY, CDR2 SMNVEV, per germline (reference sequence). The CDR3 sequence is 15 residues long. In DNA, the CDR3 is TGTGCCAGCAGTTTATCGACGGGTAGGGCCGGGGAGCTGTTTTTT. It encodes CASSLSTGRAGELFF.

V usage is TRBV18 and J usage is TRBJ1-1, with 11 bases that match TRBD1. This CDR3 has 17 residues. From germline, CDR1 is KGHSH and CDR2 LQKENI. With 1 base clipped from V and 11 bases from J, the junction kept 15 bases outside the gene matches. Here the CDR3 reads CASSPRSLGQGALGAFF. The CDR3 region has the DNA TGTGCCAGCTCACCACGTTCTTTAGGACAGGGGGCGTTGGGGGCTTTCTTT.

J is TRBJ2-7 and V is TRBV9; weak D call: TRBD1 (5 bases). CDR1 SGDLS and CDR2 YYNGEE come from the germline V gene. V gave up 2 bases and J gave up 2 bases, with 11 bases separating them. CDR3 length equals 14 residues. The CDR3 here is CASSVSDTPYEQYF. The CDR3 DNA reads as TGTGCCAGCAGCGTTTCGGACACTCCCTACGAGCAGTACTTC.

The chain couples TRBV11-2 to TRBJ1-5; weak D call: TRBD1 (5 bases). The germline V and J ends were trimmed by 0 bases and 2 bases, with 8 bases remaining between them. Germline CDR1 and CDR2: SGHAT and FQNNGV. The CDR3 totals 15 residues. CDR3 sequence: CASSLDRVGNQPQHF. The CDR3, as DNA: TGTGCCAGCAGCTTAGACAGGGTAGGCAATCAGCCCCAGCATTTT.

The V call is TRBV4-1, the J call TRBJ2-5; D is unresolved. V lost 0 bases, J lost 4 bases, and 12 bases lay in between. Germline-derived CDR1 and CDR2 are MGHRA and YSYEKL. The CDR3 is made up of 15 amino acids. The CDR3: CASSQDWGRGETQYF. In DNA, the CDR3 is TGCGCCAGCAGCCAAGATTGGGGTAGAGGAGAGACCCAGTACTTC.

This sequence joins TRBV28 and TRBJ1-5; D might be TRBD1 (6 bases). The V gene lost 7 bases and the J gene lost 4 bases, with 17 bases spanning the gap. Germline CDR1 MDHEN, CDR2 SYDVKM. The CDR3 is made up of 15 amino acids. This CDR3 is CASTSLGHPNQPQHF. CDR3 in DNA: TGTGCCAGCACTAGCCTGGGACACCCGAATCAGCCCCAGCATTTT.

The chain employs TRBV6-1 and TRBJ1-1; D not resolved. This CDR3 has 11 residues. The germline V and J ends were trimmed by 5 bases and 11 bases, with 12 bases remaining between them. CDR1 is MNHNS, CDR2 SASEGT, per germline. The CDR3, as DNA: TGTGCCAGCAGTTTGGGCACTCGGGCTTTCTTT. Encoded protein: CASSLGTRAFF.

This rearrangement joins TRBV11-2 to TRBJ1-4, with TRBD1 identical over 7 bases. This CDR3 has 15 amino acids. V was clipped by 3 bases and J by 1 base; unmatched bases: 2. CDR1 is SGHAT and CDR2 is FQNNGV in the germline V gene. This chain's CDR3 is CASSFSGGTNEKLFF. The CDR3 region has the DNA TGTGCCAGCAGCTTCTCAGGGGGAACTAATGAAAAACTGTTTTTT.

The chain uses TRBV7-3 and TRBJ2-3; D is unclear. The V and J ends lost 3 bases and 2 bases respectively, with 6 bases between them. The CDR3 totals 13 residues. The germline gives CDR1 SGHTA, CDR2 FQGTGA. As DNA, the CDR3 is TGTGCCAGCAGCTTGTTCCCCACAGATACGCAGTATTTT. This encodes CASSLFPTDTQYF.

V gene TRBV29-1 combines with J gene TRBJ1-2, with D perhaps matching TRBD1 (5 bases). V was cut by 4 bases and J by 4 bases, with 13 bases left in between. CDR1 is SQVTM and CDR2 is ANQGSEA in the germline V gene. The CDR3 contains 13 residues. CDR3 sequence reads: CSVGQFGAYGYTF. CDR3 DNA sequence: TGCAGCGTTGGACAGTTCGGGGCCTATGGCTACACCTTC.

The chain uses TRBV5-4 and TRBJ2-1, with D possibly being TRBD2 (5 bases). V was trimmed by 0 bases and J by 9 bases, leaving 19 bases between them. Germline V gene lookup returns CDR1 SGHNT and CDR2 YYREEE (reference sequence). The CDR3 loop spans 16 amino acids. CDR3 loop: CASSLAARLPDTEQFF. The CDR3 nucleotides are TGTGCCAGCAGCTTGGCGGCGCGACTACCTGACACTGAGCAGTTCTTC.

The rearrangement uses TRBV15 and TRBJ2-7, with 7 bases aligning to TRBD2. This CDR3 is built from 18 residues. CDR1 and CDR2 (germline): LNHNV, YYDKDF (reference sequence). After removal of 0 bases from V and 5 bases from J, the junction contained 16 bases not matched to a gene. This CDR3 is CATSRDHLADRGVDEQYF. The CDR3 nucleotides are TGTGCCACCAGCAGAGATCATTTGGCCGACCGGGGGGTCGACGAGCAGTACTTC.

The chain combines TRBV11-2 with TRBJ2-1; D possibly corresponds to TRBD2 (6 bases). This CDR3 is built from 18 residues. Trimming removed 4 bases at V and 0 bases at J, with 19 bases between. Per the germline V gene, CDR1 is SGHAT and CDR2 is FQNNGV. In DNA, the CDR3 is TGTGCCAGCAGCTCCCCTCCTAGGAGGGTGGGCTCCTACAATGAGCAGTTCTTC. This encodes CASSSPPRRVGSYNEQFF.

The chain carries TRBV7-6 and TRBJ2-3; no firm D call. The germline V gene encodes CDR1 SGHVS and CDR2 FNYEAQ. The V and J ends lost 3 bases and 2 bases respectively, with 12 bases between them. CDR3 size: 15 residues. For the CDR3, the DNA is TGTGCCAGCAGCTTTCTAAAAACCCCCACAGATACGCAGTATTTT. This codes for CASSFLKTPTDTQYF. Full variable domain (outside the CDR3, taken from reference TRBV7-6 and TRBJ2-3): GAGVSQSPRYKVTKRGQDVALRCDPISGHVSLYWYRQALGQGPEFLTYFNYEAQQDKSGLPNDRFSAERPEGSISTLTIQRTEQRDSAMYRCASSFLKTPTDTQYFGPGTRLTVL.

The chain joins TRBV7-8 to TRBJ2-2, with 10 bases identical to TRBD2. The germline V gene has CDR1 SGHVS and CDR2 FQNEAQ. CDR3 size: 16 residues. Trimming removed 5 bases from V and 6 bases from J; junction bases left unmatched: 9. Here the CDR3 reads CASSPQASGRAGELFF. The CDR3 coding sequence is TGTGCCAGCAGCCCCCAGGCTAGCGGGAGAGCCGGGGAGCTGTTTTTT.

The V call is TRBV7-2, the J call TRBJ1-2; 9 bases fit TRBD1. The CDR3 is made up of 17 amino acids. Germline V gene lookup returns CDR1 SGHTA and CDR2 FQGNSA. V trimming: 4 bases; J trimming: 5 bases; junction bases outside the gene matches: 14. DNA of the CDR3: TGTGCCAGCAGCTCCGGGACAGGGACCCTCCGCAGTTATGGCTACACCTTC. Protein product: CASSSGTGTLRSYGYTF.

The rearrangement uses TRBV6-9 and TRBJ2-7; D is unresolved. Germline V lookup: CDR1 MNHGY, CDR2 SVAAGI. The V end was cut by 2 bases, the J end by 5 bases, with 7 bases between. The CDR3 covers 12 residues. This CDR3 is CASSYRPDEQYF. The CDR3 DNA is TGTGCCAGCAGTTATCGCCCGGACGAGCAGTACTTC.

CDR3 amino acids: CASSWGWASGRGDQETQYF. CDR3 coding DNA: TGTGCCAGCAGTTGGGGTTGGGCTAGCGGGAGAGGGGACCAAGAGACCCAGTACTTC. V usage is TRBV28 and J usage is TRBJ2-5; 10 nucleotides align to TRBD2. The ends lost 4 bases at V and 0 bases at J; junction bases unmatched: 14. The germline V gene has CDR1 MDHEN and CDR2 SYDVKM. The CDR3 runs to 19 residues.

This clone has only one observation. The chain employs TRBV6-6 and TRBJ1-1; 9 bases are shared with TRBD1. Germline V lookup: CDR1 MNHNY, CDR2 SVGAGI (reference sequence). Trimming took 4 bases from V and 11 from J; bases not matched to a gene: 17. The CDR3 sequence is 16 residues long. CDR3 loop: CASSLPSLPGDREAFF. The CDR3 DNA reads as TGTGCCAGCAGTTTACCGTCACTTCCGGGGGACAGGGAGGCTTTCTTT.

This chain joins TRBV7-9 and TRBJ2-7; D gene uncertain. Germline lookup yields CDR1 SEHNR and CDR2 FQNEAQ (reference sequence). The CDR3 contains 18 residues. V lost 2 bases and J lost 3, with 23 bases in between. The chain's CDR3 is CASSLTILRSPTIYEQYF. CDR3 sequence (DNA): TGTGCCAGCAGCTTAACCATACTCAGGAGTCCTACAATCTACGAGCAGTACTTC.